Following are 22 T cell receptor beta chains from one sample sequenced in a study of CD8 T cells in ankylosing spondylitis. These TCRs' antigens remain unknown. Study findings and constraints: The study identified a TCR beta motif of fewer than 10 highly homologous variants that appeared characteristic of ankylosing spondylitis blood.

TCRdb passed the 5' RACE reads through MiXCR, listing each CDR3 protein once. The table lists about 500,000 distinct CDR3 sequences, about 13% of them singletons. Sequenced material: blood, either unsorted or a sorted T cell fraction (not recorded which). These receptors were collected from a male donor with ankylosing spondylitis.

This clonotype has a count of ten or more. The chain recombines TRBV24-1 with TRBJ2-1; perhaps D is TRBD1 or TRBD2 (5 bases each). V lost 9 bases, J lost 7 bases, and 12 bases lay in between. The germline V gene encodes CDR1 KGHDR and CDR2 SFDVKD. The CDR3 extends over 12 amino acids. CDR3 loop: CATARGLNEQFF. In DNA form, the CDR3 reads TGTGCCACCGCGAGGGGTCTAAATGAGCAGTTCTTC.

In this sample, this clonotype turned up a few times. For the CDR3, the DNA is TGTGCCAGCAGCCCACTAAGTGGGATCGACGAGCAGTACTTC. Its protein is CASSPLSGIDEQYF. This chain joins TRBV7-9 and TRBJ2-7; D remains ambiguous. Trimming shortened V by 5 bases and J by 5 bases, and 16 bases separated the two germline ends. Looked up from germline, CDR1 is SEHNR and CDR2 is FQNEAQ (reference sequence). This CDR3 has 14 amino acids.

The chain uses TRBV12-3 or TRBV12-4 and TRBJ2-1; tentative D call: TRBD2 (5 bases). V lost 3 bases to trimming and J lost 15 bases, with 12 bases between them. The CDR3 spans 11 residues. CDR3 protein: CASSLTTRGFF. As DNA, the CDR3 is TGTGCCAGCAGTTTGACTACCCGGGGGTTCTTC.

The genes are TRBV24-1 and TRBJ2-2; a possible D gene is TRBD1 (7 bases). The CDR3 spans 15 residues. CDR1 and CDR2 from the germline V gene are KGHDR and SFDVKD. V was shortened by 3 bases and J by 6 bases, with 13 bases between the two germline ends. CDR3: CATSDPDRDSGELFF. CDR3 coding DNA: TGTGCCACCAGTGATCCCGACAGGGACTCCGGGGAGCTGTTTTTT.

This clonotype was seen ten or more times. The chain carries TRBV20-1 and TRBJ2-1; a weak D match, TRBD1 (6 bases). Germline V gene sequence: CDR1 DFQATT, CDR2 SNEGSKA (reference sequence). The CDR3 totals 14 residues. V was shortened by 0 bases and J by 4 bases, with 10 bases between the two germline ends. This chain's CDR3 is CSARDRDKYNEQFF. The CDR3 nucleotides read TGCAGTGCTAGAGACCGGGACAAGTACAATGAGCAGTTCTTC.

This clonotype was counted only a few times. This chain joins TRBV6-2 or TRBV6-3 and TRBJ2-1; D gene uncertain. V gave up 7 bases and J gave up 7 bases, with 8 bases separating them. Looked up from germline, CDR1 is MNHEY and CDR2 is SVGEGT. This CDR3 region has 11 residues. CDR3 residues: CASKSWNEQFF. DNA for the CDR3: TGTGCCAGCAAAAGCTGGAATGAGCAGTTCTTC.

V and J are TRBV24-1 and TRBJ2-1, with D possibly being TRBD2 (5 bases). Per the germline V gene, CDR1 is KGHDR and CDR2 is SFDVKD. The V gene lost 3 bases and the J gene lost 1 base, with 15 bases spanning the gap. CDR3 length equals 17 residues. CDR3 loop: CATSDEDYPHSYNEQFF. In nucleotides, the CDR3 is TGTGCCACCAGTGATGAAGACTACCCCCATTCCTACAATGAGCAGTTCTTC.

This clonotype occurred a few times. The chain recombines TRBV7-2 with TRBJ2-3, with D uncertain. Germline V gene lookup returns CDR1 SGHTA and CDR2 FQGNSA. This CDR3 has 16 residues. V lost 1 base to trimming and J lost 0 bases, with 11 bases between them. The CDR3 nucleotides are TGTGCCAGCAGCTTAGTGGCCGACCAAAGCACAGATACGCAGTATTTT. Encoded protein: CASSLVADQSTDTQYF.

DNA for the CDR3: TGTGCCAGCAGTAAAAACAGGGGGTCATACAATGAGCAGTTCTTC. This gives the protein CASSKNRGSYNEQFF. The chain employs TRBV6-2 or TRBV6-3 and TRBJ2-1, with TRBD1 matching 8 bases. Germline V gene sequence: CDR1 MNHEY, CDR2 SVGEGT. Germline trimming cut 5 bases from V and 4 bases from J; bases unmatched to any gene: 7. The CDR3 loop spans 15 amino acids.

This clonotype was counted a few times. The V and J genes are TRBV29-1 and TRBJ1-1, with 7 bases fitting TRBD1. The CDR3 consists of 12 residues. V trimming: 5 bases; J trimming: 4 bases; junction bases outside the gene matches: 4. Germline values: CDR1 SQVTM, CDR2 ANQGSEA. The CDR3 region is CSVYRQGTEAFF. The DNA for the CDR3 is TGCAGCGTTTATCGACAGGGCACTGAAGCTTTCTTT.

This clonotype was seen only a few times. The CDR3 reads CASSDIQGQGYTF. CDR3 nucleotides: TGTGCCAGCAGTGATATCCAGGGACAGGGCTACACCTTC. The V gene is TRBV2, the J gene TRBJ1-2; 7 nucleotides match TRBD1. Germline lookup yields CDR1 SNHLY and CDR2 FYNNEI. The CDR3 length is 13 residues. With V trimmed by 3 bases and J by 8 bases, 6 bases remained unmatched.

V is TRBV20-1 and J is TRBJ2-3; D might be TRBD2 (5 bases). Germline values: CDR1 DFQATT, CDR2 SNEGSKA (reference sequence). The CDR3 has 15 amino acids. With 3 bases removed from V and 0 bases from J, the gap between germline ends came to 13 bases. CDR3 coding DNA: TGCAGTGCTAGTTCTATGCGGGTCAGCACAGATACGCAGTATTTT. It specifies CSASSMRVSTDTQYF.

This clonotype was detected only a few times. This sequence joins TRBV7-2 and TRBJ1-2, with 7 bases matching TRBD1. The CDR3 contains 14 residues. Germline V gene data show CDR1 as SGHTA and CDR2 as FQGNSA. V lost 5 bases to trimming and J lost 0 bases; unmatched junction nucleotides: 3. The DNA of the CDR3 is TGTGCCAGCAGCCGGACAGGAACTAACTATGGCTACACCTTC. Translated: CASSRTGTNYGYTF.

As DNA, the CDR3 is TGTGCCAGCAGTGAAGGAGGGGGCTCTTTGGGGTATGGCTACACCTTC. Protein: CASSEGGGSLGYGYTF. The rearrangement joins TRBV6-1 to TRBJ1-2, with 7 bases aligning to TRBD1. The CDR3 sequence is 16 residues long. Trimming took 1 base from V and 5 from J; bases not matched to a gene: 10. Germline CDR1 is MNHNS and CDR2 is SASEGT.

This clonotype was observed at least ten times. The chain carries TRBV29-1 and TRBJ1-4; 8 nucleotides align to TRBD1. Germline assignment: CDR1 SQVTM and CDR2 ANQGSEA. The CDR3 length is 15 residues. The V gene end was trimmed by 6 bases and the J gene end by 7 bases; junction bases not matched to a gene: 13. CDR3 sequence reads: CSVADSTGGGEKLFF. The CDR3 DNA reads TGCAGCGTGGCCGATAGCACAGGGGGTGGTGAAAAACTGTTTTTT.

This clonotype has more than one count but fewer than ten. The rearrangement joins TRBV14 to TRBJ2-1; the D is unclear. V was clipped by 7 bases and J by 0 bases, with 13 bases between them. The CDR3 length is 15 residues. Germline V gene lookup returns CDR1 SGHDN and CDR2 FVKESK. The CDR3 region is CASNPISSSYNEQFF. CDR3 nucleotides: TGTGCCAGCAACCCGATCTCGAGCTCCTACAATGAGCAGTTCTTC.

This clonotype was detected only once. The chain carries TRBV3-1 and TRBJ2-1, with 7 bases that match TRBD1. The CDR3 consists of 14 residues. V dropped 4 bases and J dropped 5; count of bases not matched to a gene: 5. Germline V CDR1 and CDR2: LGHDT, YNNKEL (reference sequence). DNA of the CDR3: TGTGCCAGCAGCCGAAACAGGGGCCACAATGAGCAGTTCTTC. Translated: CASSRNRGHNEQFF.

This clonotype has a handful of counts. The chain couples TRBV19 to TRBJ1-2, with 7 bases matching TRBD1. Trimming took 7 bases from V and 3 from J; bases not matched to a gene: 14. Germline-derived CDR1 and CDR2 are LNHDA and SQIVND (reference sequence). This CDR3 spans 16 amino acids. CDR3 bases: TGTGCCAGTACCACCCTCGGGACAGCGAGGGACTATGGCTACACCTTC. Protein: CASTTLGTARDYGYTF.

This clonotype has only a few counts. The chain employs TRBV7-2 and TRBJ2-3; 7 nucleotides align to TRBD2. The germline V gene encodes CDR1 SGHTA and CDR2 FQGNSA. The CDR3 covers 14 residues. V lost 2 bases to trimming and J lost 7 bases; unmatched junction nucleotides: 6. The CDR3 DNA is TGTGCCAGCAGCTTACTAGCTAGCGGTTATACGCAGTATTTT. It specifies CASSLLASGYTQYF.

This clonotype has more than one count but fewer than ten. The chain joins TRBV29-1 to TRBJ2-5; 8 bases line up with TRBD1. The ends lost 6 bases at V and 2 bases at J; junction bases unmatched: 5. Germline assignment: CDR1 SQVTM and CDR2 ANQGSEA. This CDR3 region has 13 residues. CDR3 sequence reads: CSVMTGAQETQYF. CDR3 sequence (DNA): TGCAGCGTGATGACAGGGGCACAAGAGACCCAGTACTTC.

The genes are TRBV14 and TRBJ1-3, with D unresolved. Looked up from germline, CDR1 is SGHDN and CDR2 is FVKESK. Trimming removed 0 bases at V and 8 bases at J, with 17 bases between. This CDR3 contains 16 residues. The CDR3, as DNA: TGTGCCAGCAGCCAAGATTGGCCGGGAAACTTCGACACCATATATTTT. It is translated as CASSQDWPGNFDTIYF.

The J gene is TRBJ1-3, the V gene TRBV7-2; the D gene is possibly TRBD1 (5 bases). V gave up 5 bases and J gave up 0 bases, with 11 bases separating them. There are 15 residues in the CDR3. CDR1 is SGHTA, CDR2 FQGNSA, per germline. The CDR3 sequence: CASSRAGDSGNTIYF. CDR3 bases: TGTGCCAGCAGCCGCGCGGGGGACTCTGGAAACACCATATATTTT.